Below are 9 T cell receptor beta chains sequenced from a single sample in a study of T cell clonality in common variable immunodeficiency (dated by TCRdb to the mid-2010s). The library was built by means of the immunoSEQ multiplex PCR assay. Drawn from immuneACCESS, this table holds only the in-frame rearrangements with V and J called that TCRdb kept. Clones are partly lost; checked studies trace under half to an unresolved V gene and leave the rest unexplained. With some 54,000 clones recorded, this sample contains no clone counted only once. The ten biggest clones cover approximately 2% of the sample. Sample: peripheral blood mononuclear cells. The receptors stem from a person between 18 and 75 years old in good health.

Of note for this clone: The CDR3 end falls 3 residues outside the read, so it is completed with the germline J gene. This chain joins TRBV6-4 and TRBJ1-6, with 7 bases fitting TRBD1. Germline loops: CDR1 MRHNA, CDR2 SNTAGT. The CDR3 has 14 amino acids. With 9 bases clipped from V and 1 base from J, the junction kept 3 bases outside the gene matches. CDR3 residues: CASLQGSYNSPLHF. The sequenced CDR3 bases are TGTGCCAGTTTACAGGGGTCCTATAATTCACCC.

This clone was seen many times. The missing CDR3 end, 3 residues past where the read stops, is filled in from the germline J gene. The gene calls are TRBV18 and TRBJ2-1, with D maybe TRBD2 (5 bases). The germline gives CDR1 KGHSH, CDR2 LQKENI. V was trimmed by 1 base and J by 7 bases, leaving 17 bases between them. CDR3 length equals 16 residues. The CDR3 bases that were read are TGTGCCAGCTCACCACGACCAGCGGATCGGGTTAATGAG. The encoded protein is CASSPRPADRVNE. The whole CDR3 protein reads CASSPRPADRVNEQFF.

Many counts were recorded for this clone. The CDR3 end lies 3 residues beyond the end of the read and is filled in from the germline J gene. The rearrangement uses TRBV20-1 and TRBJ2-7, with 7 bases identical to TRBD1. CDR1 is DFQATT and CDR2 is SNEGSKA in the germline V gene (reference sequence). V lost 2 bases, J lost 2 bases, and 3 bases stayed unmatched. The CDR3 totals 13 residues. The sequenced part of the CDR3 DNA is TGCAGTGCTAGACCGGGACAGCCCTACGAG. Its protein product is CSARPGQPYE. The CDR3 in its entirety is CSARPGQPYEQYF.

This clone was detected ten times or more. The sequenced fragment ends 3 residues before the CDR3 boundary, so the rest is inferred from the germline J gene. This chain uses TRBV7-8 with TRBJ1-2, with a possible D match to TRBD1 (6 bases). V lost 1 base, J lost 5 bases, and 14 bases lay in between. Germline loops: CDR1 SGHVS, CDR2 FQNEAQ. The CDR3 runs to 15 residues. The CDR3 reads CASSLDVRQVYGYTF. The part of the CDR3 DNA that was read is TGTGCCAGCAGCTTAGATGTCCGACAGGTATATGGC.

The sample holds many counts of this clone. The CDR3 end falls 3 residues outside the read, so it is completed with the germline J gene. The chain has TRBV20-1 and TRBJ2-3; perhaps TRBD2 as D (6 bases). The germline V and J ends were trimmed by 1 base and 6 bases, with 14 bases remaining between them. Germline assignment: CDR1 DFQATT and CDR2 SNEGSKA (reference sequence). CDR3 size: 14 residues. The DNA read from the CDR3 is TGCAGTGCTAGAGTAGCGGACGGAGTGGATACG. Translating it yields CSARVADGVDT. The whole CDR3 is CSARVADGVDTQYF.

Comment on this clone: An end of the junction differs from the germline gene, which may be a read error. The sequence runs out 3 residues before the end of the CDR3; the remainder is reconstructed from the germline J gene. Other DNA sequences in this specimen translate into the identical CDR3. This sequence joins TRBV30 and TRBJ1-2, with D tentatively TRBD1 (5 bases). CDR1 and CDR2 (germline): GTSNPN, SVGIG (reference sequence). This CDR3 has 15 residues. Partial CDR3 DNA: TGTGCTTGGAGTGTACAAGCAGGGAAAGGCTACGGC. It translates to CAWSVQAGKGYG. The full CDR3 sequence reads CAWSVQAGKGYGYTF.

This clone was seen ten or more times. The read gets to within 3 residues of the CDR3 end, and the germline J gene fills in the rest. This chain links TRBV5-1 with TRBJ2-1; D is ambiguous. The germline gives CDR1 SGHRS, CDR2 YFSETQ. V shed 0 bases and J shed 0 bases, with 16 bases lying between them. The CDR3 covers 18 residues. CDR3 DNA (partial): TGCGCCAGCAGCTTGGAAGGCGGAACGACCAGCTCCTACAATGAG. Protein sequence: CASSLEGGTTSSYNE. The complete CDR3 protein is CASSLEGGTTSSYNEQFF.

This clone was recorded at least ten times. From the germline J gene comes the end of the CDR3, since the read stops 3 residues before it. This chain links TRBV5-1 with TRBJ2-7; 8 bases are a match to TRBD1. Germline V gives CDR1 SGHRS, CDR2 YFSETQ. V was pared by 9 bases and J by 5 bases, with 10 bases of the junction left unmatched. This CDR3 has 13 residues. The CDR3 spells CATRTGLAHEQYF. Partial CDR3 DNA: TGCGCCACCAGGACAGGGCTTGCTCACGAG.

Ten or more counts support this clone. CDR3 DNA, as far as it was read: TGTGCCAGCAGCTTAGGGGCAGGGGGCTTGGAGACC. Translation gives CASSLGAGGLET. The complete CDR3 reads CASSLGAGGLETQYF. The chain recombines TRBV11-2 with TRBJ2-5; 8 nucleotides agree with TRBD1. The read ends 3 residues early relative to the CDR3; the germline J gene fills the gap. CDR3 size: 15 residues. V trimming: 1 base; J trimming: 5 bases; junction bases outside the gene matches: 6. Germline values: CDR1 SGHAT, CDR2 FQNNGV.